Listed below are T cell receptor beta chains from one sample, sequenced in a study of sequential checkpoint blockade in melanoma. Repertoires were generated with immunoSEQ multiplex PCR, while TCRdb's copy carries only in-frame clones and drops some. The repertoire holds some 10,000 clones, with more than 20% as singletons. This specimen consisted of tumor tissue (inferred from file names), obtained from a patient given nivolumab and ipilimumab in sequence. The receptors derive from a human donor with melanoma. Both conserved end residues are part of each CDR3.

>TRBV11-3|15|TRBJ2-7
CASSPYRETSYEQYF
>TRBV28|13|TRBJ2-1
CASSFSEGMEQFF
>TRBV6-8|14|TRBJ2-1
CASSGTSSYNEQFF
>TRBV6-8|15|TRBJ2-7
CASSTPGLTSYEQYF
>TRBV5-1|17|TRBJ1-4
CASSFGGGPATNEKLFF
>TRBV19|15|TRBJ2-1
CASSTQRFSYNEQFF
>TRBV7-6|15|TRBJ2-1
CASSLGFQGRNEQFF
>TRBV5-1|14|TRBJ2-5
CASSLEGGYETQYF
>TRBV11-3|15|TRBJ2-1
CASSPSGRAYTEQFF
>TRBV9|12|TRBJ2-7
CASRESLYEQYF
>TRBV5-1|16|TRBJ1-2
CASSFGSYQLRHGYTF